The 10 T cell receptor beta chains in this list originate from one sample, sequenced in a study of T cell responses to AZD1222 COVID-19 vaccine (dated by TCRdb to the early 2020s). Receptor amplification or capture employed the immunoSEQ multiplex PCR assay. The source is immuneACCESS, and TCRdb retained only in-frame sequences with V and J called. Part of the clones is not carried over; for the studies checked, unresolved V genes explain less than half of this, and the remainder is unexplained. Within this sample are about 150,000 clones, with about nine tenths of them counted one time only. Roughly 1.9% of the sample goes to the ten largest clones. The time point tag for this specimen amounts to: baseline before first vaccination. The material sequenced was peripheral blood, taken on day 0 of AZD1222 vaccination. The receptors were gathered from an adult in good health.

This chain uses TRBV28 with TRBJ2-5, with a weak D call TRBD2 (7 bases). Per the germline V gene, CDR1 is MDHEN and CDR2 is SYDVKM. Trimming removed 8 bases from V and 2 bases from J, with 18 bases in between. CDR3 length equals 15 residues. CDR3 bases: TGTGCCAGCCACGTACGGGGAGGGGGGCAAGAGACCCAGTACTTC. The encoded protein is CASHVRGGGQETQYF.

This clone was found once. CDR3 sequence: CASSLVSGGRTEAFF. For the CDR3, the DNA is TGTGCCAGCAGTTTAGTCAGTGGGGGTCGGACTGAAGCTTTCTTT. This chain connects TRBV25-1 to TRBJ1-1, with D perhaps TRBD1 (5 bases). The V and J ends lost 5 bases and 5 bases respectively, with 18 bases between them. The CDR3 sequence is 15 residues long. Germline values: CDR1 MGHDK, CDR2 SYGVNS.

The rearrangement joins TRBV7-9 to TRBJ1-2; D gene ambiguous. This CDR3 region has 14 residues. V was trimmed by 6 bases and J by 4 bases, leaving 15 bases between them. Germline-derived CDR1 and CDR2 are SEHNR and FQNEAQ (reference sequence). The CDR3 sequence: CASSCHDVPYGYTF. CDR3 sequence (DNA): TGTGCCAGCAGTTGTCACGATGTCCCCTATGGCTACACCTTC.

In this sample, this clone turned up a few times. This chain uses TRBV10-3 with TRBJ2-2, with 9 bases fitting TRBD1. V lost 6 bases, J lost 5 bases, and 7 bases stayed unmatched. CDR1 and CDR2 from the germline V gene are ENHRY and SYGVKD. The CDR3 has 15 amino acids. CDR3 residues: CAISPGTGNTGELFF. The CDR3 nucleotides read TGTGCCATCAGCCCAGGGACAGGGAATACCGGGGAGCTGTTTTTT.

The table lists this clone with a count of one. This sequence joins TRBV28 and TRBJ1-2; D gene unclear. Between the trimmed V and J ends, which lost 5 bases and 4 bases, there was a span of 14 bases. The CDR3 length is 14 residues. CDR1 and CDR2 from the germline V gene are MDHEN and SYDVKM. CDR3 residues: CASSVEQLVYGYTF. CDR3 DNA: TGTGCCAGCAGTGTCGAACAGCTTGTCTATGGCTACACCTTC.

J is TRBJ1-2 and V is TRBV6-5; D is uncertain. The CDR3 is 15 amino acids. V was trimmed by 0 bases and J by 8 bases, leaving 16 bases between them. The germline V gene encodes CDR1 MNHEY and CDR2 SVGAGI. Written as DNA, the CDR3 is TGTGCCAGCAGTTACTCAGGGCAGAGAGGCGCCGGCTACACCTTC. This sequence encodes CASSYSGQRGAGYTF.

This chain connects TRBV6-1 to TRBJ2-7, with 7 bases aligning to TRBD2. V was pared by 1 base and J by 2 bases, with 11 bases of the junction left unmatched. CDR3 size: 17 residues. Germline assignment: CDR1 MNHNS and CDR2 SASEGT. In DNA form, the CDR3 reads TGTGCCAGCAGTGAAGGTGGACACCTGGGGGGGGCCTACGAGCAGTACTTC. This sequence encodes CASSEGGHLGGAYEQYF.

The chain links TRBV9 to TRBJ1-2; 8 nucleotides agree with TRBD1. The junction had 16 bases not matched to a gene; V was cut back by 8 bases and J by 13 bases. The length of the CDR3 is 13 residues. Looked up from germline, CDR1 is SGDLS and CDR2 is YYNGEE. The CDR3: CASSGQGDRSVTF. The CDR3, as DNA: TGTGCCAGTTCCGGACAGGGTGATCGTTCAGTCACCTTC.

This clone was observed once. This rearrangement joins TRBV28 to TRBJ1-5; D unresolved. The V gene's germline CDR1 is MDHEN and CDR2 SYDVKM. The CDR3 is made up of 15 amino acids. Between the trimmed V and J ends, which lost 5 bases and 0 bases, there was a span of 11 bases. The CDR3 region has the DNA TGTGCCAGCAGTCCCCCGGGCTATAGCAATCAGCCCCAGCATTTT. It encodes CASSPPGYSNQPQHF.

This chain links TRBV6-2 or TRBV6-3 with TRBJ2-5; 7 bases map to TRBD1. The CDR3 is 17 amino acids. V lost 6 bases to trimming and J lost 4 bases; unmatched junction nucleotides: 17. Germline assignment: CDR1 MNHEY and CDR2 SVGEGT. CDR3 protein: CASSQSPTGEEAETQYF. Here the CDR3 DNA reads TGTGCCAGCAGCCAATCGCCCACAGGGGAAGAAGCAGAGACCCAGTACTTC.